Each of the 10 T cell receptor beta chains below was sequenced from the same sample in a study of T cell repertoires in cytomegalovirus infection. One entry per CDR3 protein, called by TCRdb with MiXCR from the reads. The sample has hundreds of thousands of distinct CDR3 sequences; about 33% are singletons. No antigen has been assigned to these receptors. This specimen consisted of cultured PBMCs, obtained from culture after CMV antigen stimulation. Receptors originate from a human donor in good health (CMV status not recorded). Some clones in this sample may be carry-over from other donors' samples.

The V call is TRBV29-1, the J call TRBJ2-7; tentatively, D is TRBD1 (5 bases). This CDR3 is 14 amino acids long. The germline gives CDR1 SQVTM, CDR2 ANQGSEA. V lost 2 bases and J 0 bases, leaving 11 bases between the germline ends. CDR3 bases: TGCAGCGTTGAACTACCAGACAGCTCCTACGAGCAGTACTTC. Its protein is CSVELPDSSYEQYF.

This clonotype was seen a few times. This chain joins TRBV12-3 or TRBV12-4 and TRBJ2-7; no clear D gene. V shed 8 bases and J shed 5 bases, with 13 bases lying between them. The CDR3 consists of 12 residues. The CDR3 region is CASRSSLDEQYF. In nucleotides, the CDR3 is TGTGCCAGCCGGTCCTCCTTGGACGAGCAGTACTTC.

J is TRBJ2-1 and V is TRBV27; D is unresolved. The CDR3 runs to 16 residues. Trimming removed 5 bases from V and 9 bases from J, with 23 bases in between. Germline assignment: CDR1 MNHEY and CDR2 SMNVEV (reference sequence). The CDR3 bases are TGTGCCAGCAGTATCGACCCCACCACATTAGAGAGTGAGCAGTTCTTC. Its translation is CASSIDPTTLESEQFF.

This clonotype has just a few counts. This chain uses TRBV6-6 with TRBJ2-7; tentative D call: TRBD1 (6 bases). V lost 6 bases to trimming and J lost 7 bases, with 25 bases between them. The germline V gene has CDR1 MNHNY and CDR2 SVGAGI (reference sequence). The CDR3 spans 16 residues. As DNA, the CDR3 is TGTGCCAGCAGACGCCTGGACAGTCCCACCCCCAAGGAGCAGTACTTC. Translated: CASRRLDSPTPKEQYF.

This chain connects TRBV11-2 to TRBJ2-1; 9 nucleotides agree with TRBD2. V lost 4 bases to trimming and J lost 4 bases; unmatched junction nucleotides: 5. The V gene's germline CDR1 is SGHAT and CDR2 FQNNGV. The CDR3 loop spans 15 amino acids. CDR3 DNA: TGTGCCAGCAGCTCTTTAGCGGGAGAGTACAATGAGCAGTTCTTC. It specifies CASSSLAGEYNEQFF.

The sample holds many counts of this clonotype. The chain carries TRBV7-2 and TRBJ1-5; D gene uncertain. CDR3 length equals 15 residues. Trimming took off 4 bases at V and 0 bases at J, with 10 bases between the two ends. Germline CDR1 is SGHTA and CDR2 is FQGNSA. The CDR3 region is CASSWGLYSNQPQHF. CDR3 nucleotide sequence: TGTGCCAGCAGCTGGGGTCTTTATAGCAATCAGCCCCAGCATTTT.

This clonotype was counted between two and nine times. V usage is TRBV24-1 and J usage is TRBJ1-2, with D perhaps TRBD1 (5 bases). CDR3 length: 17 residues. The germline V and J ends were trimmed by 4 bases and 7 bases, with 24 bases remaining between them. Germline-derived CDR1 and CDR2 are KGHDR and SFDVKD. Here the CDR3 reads CATSDKGTPDEPAGYTF. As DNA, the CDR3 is TGTGCCACCAGTGACAAGGGGACGCCGGACGAACCGGCTGGCTACACCTTC.

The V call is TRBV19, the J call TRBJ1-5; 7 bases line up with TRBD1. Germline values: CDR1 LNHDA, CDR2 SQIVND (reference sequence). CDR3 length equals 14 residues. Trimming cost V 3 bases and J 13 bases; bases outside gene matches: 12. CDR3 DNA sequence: TGTGCCAGTAGTATTGGGGCAGGGGGGCTCGATCAGCATTTT. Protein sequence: CASSIGAGGLDQHF.

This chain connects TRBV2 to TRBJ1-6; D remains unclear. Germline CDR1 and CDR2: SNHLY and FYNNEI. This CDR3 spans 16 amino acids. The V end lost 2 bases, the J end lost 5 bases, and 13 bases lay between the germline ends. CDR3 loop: CASSERLTADNSPLHF. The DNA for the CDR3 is TGTGCCAGCAGTGAAAGGCTAACAGCGGATAATTCACCCCTCCACTTT.

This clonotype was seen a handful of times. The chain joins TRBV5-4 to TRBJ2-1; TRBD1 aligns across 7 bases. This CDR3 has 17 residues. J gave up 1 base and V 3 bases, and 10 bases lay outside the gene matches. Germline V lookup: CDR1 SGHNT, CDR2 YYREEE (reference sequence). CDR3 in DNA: TGTGCCAGCAGCTCGGGACAGAAAACCTTTTCCTACAATGAGCAGTTCTTC. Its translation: CASSSGQKTFSYNEQFF.